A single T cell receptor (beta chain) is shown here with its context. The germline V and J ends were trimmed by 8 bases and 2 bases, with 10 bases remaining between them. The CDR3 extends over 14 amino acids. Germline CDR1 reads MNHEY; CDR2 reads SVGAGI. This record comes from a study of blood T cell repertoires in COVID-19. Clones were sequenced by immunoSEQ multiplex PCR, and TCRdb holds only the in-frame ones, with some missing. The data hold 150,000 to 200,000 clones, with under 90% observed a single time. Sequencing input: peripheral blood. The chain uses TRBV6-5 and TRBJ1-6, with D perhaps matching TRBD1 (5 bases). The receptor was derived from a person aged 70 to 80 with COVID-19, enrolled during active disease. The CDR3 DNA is TGTGCCAGCTCAGGGAGGGCCTATAATTCACCCCTCCACTTT. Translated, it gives CASSGRAYNSPLHF.